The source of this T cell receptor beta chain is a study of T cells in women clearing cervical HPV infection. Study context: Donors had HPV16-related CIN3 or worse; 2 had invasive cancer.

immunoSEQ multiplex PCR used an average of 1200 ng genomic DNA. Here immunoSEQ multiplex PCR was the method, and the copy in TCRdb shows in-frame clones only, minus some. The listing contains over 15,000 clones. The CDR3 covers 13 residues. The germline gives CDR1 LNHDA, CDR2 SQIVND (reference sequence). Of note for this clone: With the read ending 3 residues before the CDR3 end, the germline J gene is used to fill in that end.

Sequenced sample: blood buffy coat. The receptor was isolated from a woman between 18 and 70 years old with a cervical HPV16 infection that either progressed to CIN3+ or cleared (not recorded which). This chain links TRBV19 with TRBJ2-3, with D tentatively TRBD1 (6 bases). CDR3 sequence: CASRSGTQETQYF. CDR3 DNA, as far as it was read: TGTGCCAGTAGGTCCGGGACACAGGAGACG.